This TCR beta chain was documented in a study of CXCR3-negative and CXCR3-positive naive CD8 T cells. Study-wide results and caveats: Similar TRBV-TRBJ gene usage was seen in naive CXCR3-negative and CXCR3-positive cells, but not in memory cells. Both of the naive subsets showed about the same high diversity, but memory CD8+ cells had much less.

Each CD8+ T cell subset was sorted in triplicate, approximately 270,000 cells each. Points on this clonotype: Its antigen is still unknown.

5' RACE that incorporated UMI labels was used to prepare the TRB cDNA libraries. Using the 5' RACE reads, TCRdb records one entry per CDR3 protein without DNA. The table for this sample gives tens of thousands of distinct CDR3 sequences. Sequenced material: memory CD8+ T cells from blood. The TCR sequence derives from a human donor in good health. Some clones in this sample may be carry-over from other donors' samples.

This CDR3 reads CASSLVGEGTDTQYF. V is TRBV28 and J is TRBJ2-3; no DNA is available, so the TRBD1 call from TCRdb remains unchecked. The germline V gene encodes CDR1 MDHEN and CDR2 SYDVKM. The CDR3 consists of 15 residues. Variable domain in full (rest from reference TRBV28 and TRBJ2-3): DVKVTQSSRYLVKRTGEKVFLECVQDMDHENMFWYRQDPGLGLRLIYFSYDVKMKEKGDIPEGYSVSREKKERFSLILESASTNQTSMYLCASSLVGEGTDTQYFGPGTRLTVL.